The rows below give T cell receptor beta chains drawn from one sample of a study of brain metastases from non-small cell lung cancer. Sequencing used immunoSEQ multiplex PCR; TCRdb keeps in-frame clones, though not all of them. The sample yields 4,000 to 5,000 clones, 70% to 90% seen once. The sequenced material came from primary lung tumor tissue. These receptors all stem from a donor at least 40 years old with non-small cell lung cancer. Both conserved end residues are part of each CDR3. D genes are given only for firm matches. Rows may omit the clone size; those that give it use once, few, many or a size class.

D gene,clone size,V gene,J gene,CDR3 DNA,CDR3 protein
TRBD2,NA,TRBV6-5,TRBJ2-7,TGTGCCAGCAGCTCCGGGACTAGCGGCTCCTACGAGCAGTACTTC,CASSSGTSGSYEQYF
NA,few,TRBV10-3,TRBJ2-7,TGTGCCATCAGTGAAATGGGCGGCGAGCAGTACTTC,CAISEMGGEQYF
NA,NA,TRBV2,TRBJ1-5,TGTGCCAACAAGGAGACACTAGATCAGCCCCAGCATTTT,CANKETLDQPQHF
TRBD2,NA,TRBV18,TRBJ2-5,TGTGCCAGCTCACCGGGACTAGCGGGAGGGACCCAGTACTTC,CASSPGLAGGTQYF
NA,NA,TRBV3-1/TRBV3-2,TRBJ2-1,TGTGCCAGCAGCCAAATGGTTAGTCATGAGCAGTTCTTC,CASSQMVSHEQFF
TRBD1,NA,TRBV7-9,TRBJ2-7,TGTGCCAGCAGCTTGGGGACAGTTAGCTACGAGCAGTACTTC,CASSLGTVSYEQYF
NA,NA,TRBV28,TRBJ1-1,TGTGCCAGCAGTCCCCCCGGGCTGCGGGCTTTCTTT,CASSPPGLRAFF
NA,NA,TRBV27,TRBJ2-3,TGTGCCAGCAGTTATTGGGTTTCAGATACGCAGTATTTT,CASSYWVSDTQYF
NA,once,TRBV5-6,TRBJ1-4,TGTGCCAGCAGCCAGCTCGGGGAAAAACTGTTTTTT,CASSQLGEKLFF
TRBD2,NA,TRBV15,TRBJ2-5,TGTGCCACCAGCAGAGGGACGGGAGGGCTAAGCGAGACCCAGTACTTC,CATSRGTGGLSETQYF
TRBD1,NA,TRBV30,TRBJ1-2,TGTGCCTGGTCACCGGGACAGGGGAACTATGGCTACACCTTC,CAWSPGQGNYGYTF
NA,NA,TRBV6-5,TRBJ1-2,TGTGCCAGCATGCCCCCCCCGGGAGGCTACACCTTC,CASMPPPGGYTF
NA,few,TRBV27,TRBJ2-3,TGTGCCAGCAGTTTTTGGCCGGGACCACACACAGATACGCAGTATTTT,CASSFWPGPHTDTQYF
NA,NA,TRBV5-4,TRBJ2-2,TGTGCCAGCAGCTTGCGGGACTGGAACACCGGGGAGCTGTTTTTT,CASSLRDWNTGELFF
NA,NA,TRBV7-2,TRBJ2-7,TGTGCCAGCAGCTTTGGGGGGAGTGACTACGAGCAGTACTTC,CASSFGGSDYEQYF
TRBD2,NA,TRBV9,TRBJ2-2,TGTGCCAGCAGCGCTAGCGGGGCCGGGGCCGGGGAGCTGTTTTTT,CASSASGAGAGELFF
TRBD1,NA,TRBV28,TRBJ1-1,TGTGTCAGCAGTACCCGATTGGACAGGGTAAGAGGGCACACTGAAGCTTTCTTT,CVSSTRLDRVRGHTEAFF
NA,NA,TRBV2,TRBJ2-2,TGTGCCAGCAGTGAAGTCCGTGGCACCGGGGAGCTGTTTTTT,CASSEVRGTGELFF
TRBD1,NA,TRBV13,TRBJ2-7,TGTGCCAGCAGCTTAGGACAGGGGGCCTACGAGCAGTACTTC,CASSLGQGAYEQYF
NA,NA,TRBV10-1,TRBJ2-1,TGCGCCAGCAGTGACCGGGGAGGGGGTGAGCAGTTCTTC,CASSDRGGGEQFF
NA,NA,TRBV10-2,TRBJ1-4,TGCGCCAGCAGCCATCACAGGGTAACCATGGGAAAACTGTTTTTT,CASSHHRVTMGKLFF
TRBD2,once,TRBV27,TRBJ2-1,TGTGCCAGCAGTTCAATACTAGCGGGAGACAGAGAGCAGTTCTTC,CASSSILAGDREQFF
TRBD1,NA,TRBV13,TRBJ2-7,TGTGCCAGCAGCTTGGGACAGGGGGTCCGGAACGAGCAGTACTTC,CASSLGQGVRNEQYF
NA,NA,TRBV6-6,TRBJ2-4,TGTGCCAGCCGCAGGGGGGAAATTAACAAAAACATTCAGTACTTC,CASRRGEINKNIQYF
NA,once,TRBV21-1,TRBJ2-7,TGTGCCAGCAGCCCCCAAAAAACGGGATGTTCCTACGAGCAGTACTTC,CASSPQKTGCSYEQYF
TRBD2,NA,TRBV6-5,TRBJ2-7,TGTGCCAGCAGTTACGCGGGAGGTTACGAGCAGTACTTC,CASSYAGGYEQYF
NA,NA,TRBV28,TRBJ2-7,TGTGCCAGCACCCCCCCACCCCCTAGACCCCACGAGCAGTACTTC,CASTPPPPRPHEQYF
NA,NA,TRBV2,TRBJ1-6,TGTGCCAGCAGTGCGGGACACAGTAATTCACCCCTCCACTTT,CASSAGHSNSPLHF
TRBD1,once,TRBV7-9,TRBJ1-2,TGTGCCAGCAGCCCCTCAGGGGGTGCTAACTATGGCTACACCTTC,CASSPSGGANYGYTF
NA,NA,TRBV4-3,TRBJ1-2,TGCGCCAGCAGCCAAGATCGTCTAGTAAACTATGGCTACACCTTC,CASSQDRLVNYGYTF
TRBD1,NA,TRBV5-1,TRBJ1-3,TGCGCCAGCAGCTTGGGGGACAGCTCTGGAAACACCATATATTTT,CASSLGDSSGNTIYF
TRBD1,NA,TRBV18,TRBJ1-1,TGTGCCAGCTCACCATCTCCGGGACAGGGGTTCACTGAAGCTTTCTTT,CASSPSPGQGFTEAFF
TRBD2,NA,TRBV9,TRBJ2-1,TGTGCCAGCAGCGTAGTCGGGACTAGCCTGTTAAAGCAGTTCTTC,CASSVVGTSLLKQFF
TRBD2,NA,TRBV9,TRBJ2-3,TGTGCCAGCAGCACCCAGGGAGGGGTCGGCACAGATACGCAGTATTTT,CASSTQGGVGTDTQYF
NA,NA,TRBV3-1/TRBV3-2,TRBJ2-2,TGTGCCAGCAGCCAATACGGGTCCTACGGGGAGCTGTTTTTT,CASSQYGSYGELFF
NA,NA,TRBV7-3,TRBJ1-2,TGTGCCAGCAGCCCCGAAGGAGGGGGCTACACCTTC,CASSPEGGGYTF
NA,NA,TRBV9,TRBJ1-2,TGTGCCAGCAGCGCCCAGGGGCAGATATTCTATGGCTACACCTTC,CASSAQGQIFYGYTF
NA,NA,TRBV3-1/TRBV3-2,TRBJ2-2,TGTGCCAGCAGCCAAGATATCCAAGACACGAACACCGGGGAGCTGTTTTTT,CASSQDIQDTNTGELFF
TRBD2,NA,TRBV19,TRBJ2-1,TGTGCCAGTAGTATAAGGACTAGTTGGGAGCAGTTCTTC,CASSIRTSWEQFF
NA,NA,TRBV28,TRBJ1-2,TGTGCCAGCAGTTTAGTGGGGGGCTATGGCTACACCTTC,CASSLVGGYGYTF
NA,NA,TRBV6-4,TRBJ1-6,TGTGCCAGCAGTGTGGACGAGGGGTCACCCCTCCACTTT,CASSVDEGSPLHF
NA,few,TRBV3-1/TRBV3-2,TRBJ2-7,TGTGCCAGCGGACCCTACAACTCCTACGAGCAGTACTTC,CASGPYNSYEQYF
TRBD1,NA,TRBV6-1,TRBJ1-2,TGTGCCAGCAGTCAGACAGGGGATCGAAGCTATGGCTACACCTTC,CASSQTGDRSYGYTF
NA,NA,TRBV30,TRBJ1-2,TGTGCCTGCGACTCGCTCGGGACACGATCCCCCGGCGGCTACACCTTC,CACDSLGTRSPGGYTF
NA,NA,TRBV28,TRBJ2-1,TGTGCCAGCATCACCAGCAGCTCCTACAATGAGCAGTTCTTC,CASITSSSYNEQFF
TRBD1,NA,TRBV6-5,TRBJ1-1,TGTGCCAGCACCTGGGGGCAGGGGGGCACTGAAGCTTTCTTT,CASTWGQGGTEAFF
NA,large,TRBV7-9,TRBJ1-2,TGTGCCAGCAGCTTAGGTCCAGATGGCTACACCTTC,CASSLGPDGYTF
NA,NA,TRBV5-5,TRBJ2-7,TGTGCCAGCAGCCCGGACGGGGTAGGCGAGCAGTACTTC,CASSPDGVGEQYF
TRBD2,NA,TRBV13,TRBJ2-7,TGTGCCAGCAGCTTCGGTCTAGCGGGGGGCTACGAGCAGTACTTC,CASSFGLAGGYEQYF
NA,NA,TRBV30,TRBJ2-3,TGTGCCTGGAGTAATGGTGCGCATCTCACAGATACGCAGTATTTT,CAWSNGAHLTDTQYF
TRBD2,NA,TRBV9,TRBJ2-1,TGTGCCAGCAGCCCCCCAGGACTAGCGATTAACAATGAGCAGTTCTTC,CASSPPGLAINNEQFF
NA,NA,TRBV10-3,TRBJ2-7,TGTGCCATCAGTGAGTCCCGACGCGAGCAGTACTTC,CAISESRREQYF